This T cell receptor beta chain was sequenced in a study of technical replicates of blood from a few donors. Assay used: immunoSEQ multiplex PCR; TCRdb lists only in-frame clones, some missing. Here the sample spans 60,000 to 95,000 clones, 91% being singletons. The CDR3 runs 18 residues. Germline V gene sequence: CDR1 PRHDT, CDR2 FYEKMQ (reference sequence). Trimming at V came to 5 bases and at J to 2 bases, leaving 13 bases not matched to a gene. The chain uses TRBV13 and TRBJ2-3, with 10 bases lining up with TRBD2. The TCR was taken from a human donor in good health. Some clones in this sample may be carry-over from other donors' samples. Sequencing input: T cells isolated from PBMCs. DNA of the CDR3: TGTGCCAGCAGCCCAAGTCTAGCGGGGGCCCCACACACAGATACGCAGTATTTT. Protein product: CASSPSLAGAPHTDTQYF.